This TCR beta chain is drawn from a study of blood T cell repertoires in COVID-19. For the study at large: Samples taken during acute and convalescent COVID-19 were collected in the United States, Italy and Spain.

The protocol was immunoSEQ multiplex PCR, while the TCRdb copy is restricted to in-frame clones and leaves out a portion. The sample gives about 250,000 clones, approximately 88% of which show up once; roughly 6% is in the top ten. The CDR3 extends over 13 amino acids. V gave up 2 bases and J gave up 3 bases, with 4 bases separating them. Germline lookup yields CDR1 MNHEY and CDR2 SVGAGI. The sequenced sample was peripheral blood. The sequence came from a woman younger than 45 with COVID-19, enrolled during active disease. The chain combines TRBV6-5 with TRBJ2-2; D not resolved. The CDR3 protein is CASSYLYTGELFF. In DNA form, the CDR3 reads TGTGCCAGCAGTTACCTCTACACCGGGGAGCTGTTTTTT.